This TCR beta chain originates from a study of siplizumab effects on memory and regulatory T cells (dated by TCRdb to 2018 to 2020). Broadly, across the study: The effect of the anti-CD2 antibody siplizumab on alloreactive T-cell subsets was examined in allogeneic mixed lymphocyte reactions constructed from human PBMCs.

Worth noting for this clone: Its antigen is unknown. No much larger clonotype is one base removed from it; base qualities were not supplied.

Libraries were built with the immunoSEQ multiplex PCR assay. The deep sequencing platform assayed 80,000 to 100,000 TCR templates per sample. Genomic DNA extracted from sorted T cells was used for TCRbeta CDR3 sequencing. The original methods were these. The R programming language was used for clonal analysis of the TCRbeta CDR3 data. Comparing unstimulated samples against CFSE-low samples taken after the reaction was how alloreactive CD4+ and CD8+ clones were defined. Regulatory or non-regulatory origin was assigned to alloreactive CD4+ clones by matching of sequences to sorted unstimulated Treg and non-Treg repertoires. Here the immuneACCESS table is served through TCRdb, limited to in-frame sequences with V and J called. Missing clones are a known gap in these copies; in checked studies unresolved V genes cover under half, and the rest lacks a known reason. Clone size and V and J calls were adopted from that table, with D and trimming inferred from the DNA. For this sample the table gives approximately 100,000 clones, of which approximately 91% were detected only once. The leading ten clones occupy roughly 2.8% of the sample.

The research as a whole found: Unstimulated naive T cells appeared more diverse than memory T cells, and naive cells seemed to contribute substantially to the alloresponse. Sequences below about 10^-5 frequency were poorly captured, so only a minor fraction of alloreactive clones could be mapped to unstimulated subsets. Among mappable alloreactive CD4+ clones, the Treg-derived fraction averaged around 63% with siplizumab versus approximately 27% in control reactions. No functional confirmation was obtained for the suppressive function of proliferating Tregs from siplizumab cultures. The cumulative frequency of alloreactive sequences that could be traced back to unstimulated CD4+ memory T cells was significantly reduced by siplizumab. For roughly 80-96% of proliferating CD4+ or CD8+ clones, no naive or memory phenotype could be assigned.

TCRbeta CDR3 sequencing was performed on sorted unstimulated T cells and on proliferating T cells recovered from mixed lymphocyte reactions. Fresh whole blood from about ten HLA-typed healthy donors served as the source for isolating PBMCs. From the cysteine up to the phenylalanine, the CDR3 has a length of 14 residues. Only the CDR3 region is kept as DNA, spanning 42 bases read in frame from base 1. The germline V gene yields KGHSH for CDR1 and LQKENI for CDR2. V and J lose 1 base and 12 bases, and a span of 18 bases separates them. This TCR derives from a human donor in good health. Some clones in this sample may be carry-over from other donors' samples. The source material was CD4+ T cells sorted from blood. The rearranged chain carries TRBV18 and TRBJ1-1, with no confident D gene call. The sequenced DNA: TGTGCCAGCTCACCACAACAAACGATGACCTCTTCTTTCTTT. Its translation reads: CASSPQQTMTSSFF.